This T cell receptor (beta chain) was identified in a study of beta chain features in type 1 diabetes (dated by TCRdb to the late 2010s). A note on the overall study: Patients and healthy donors did not differ in mean age, gender distribution, total cell number or subset yield. Across all samples, about 110 million sorted cells were examined, and cell number per subset correlated strongly with RNA yield. In the study, recently diagnosed type 1 diabetes patients and matched healthy donors were compared on the TCRB repertoires of their sorted circulating CD4+ T cell subsets. Naive and central memory subsets were obtained from all 30 or so donors, but regulatory and stem cell-like memory subsets were isolated from only 8 patients and roughly 8 healthy donors.

Study-wide findings and limitations: Patients with type 1 diabetes made fewer insertions and deleted more nucleotides at VDJ recombination sites, implying thymic rearrangement abnormalities. Type 1 diabetes patients showed a moderate but significant shortening of TCRB CDR3 length in all four CD4+ subsets. Because small numbers of individuals were included in the HLA sub-analyses, any influence of HLA type on TCRB rearrangement was left unresolved. PCR might favor shorter templates, but patient and control samples were amplified and corrected together, so any skew would affect both groups equally. Sequencing cDNA rather than genomic DNA could over-represent highly expressing activated cells, although activation and CD3 levels did not differ between groups. The naive, central memory and regulatory TCRB repertoires appeared to resemble one another more closely among patients than among healthy donors.

As encoded in the germline V gene, CDR1 is MDHEN while CDR2 is SYDVKM. Trimming costs V 6 bases and J 6 bases, and their ends lie 23 bases apart. From the cysteine through the phenylalanine, the CDR3 covers 16 amino acids. The only DNA kept is the CDR3, 48 bases in frame from the first base. From each donor, a single peripheral blood sample of around 120 mL on average was drawn into heparinised tubes. A BD FACSAria II and a panel including CD45RO, CCR7, CD25, CD127, CD95 and CD27 were used to sort naive, central memory, regulatory and stem cell-like memory CD4+ T cells. All sorted populations exceeded 95% purity. PBMCs were isolated immediately by Lymphoprep density gradient centrifugation and stained directly without culture. To minimize batch effects, samples were stained and sorted in pairs, one healthy donor with one patient per experiment. On this clone itself: The clone's antigen remains unknown. No per-base quality is available; no much larger clone lies one base away.

All of the isolated RNA was reverse transcribed with the High Capacity cDNA Reverse Transcription Kit, so expressed TCRB transcripts were sequenced. Naive, central memory and regulatory T cell samples underwent deep immunoSEQ sequencing, averaging approximately 3.5 million total reads per sample. Sorted cells were lysed in RLT buffer, and RNA was extracted using DNase-treated RNeasy Micro or Mini kits according to cell number. To prevent cross-contamination, each cell subset was processed individually, whereas patient and healthy donor samples were processed jointly. TCRB sequences were amplified from cDNA with the immunoSEQ multiplex PCR, producing 87-bp fragments spanning the CDR3 region. Sequencing of the amplicons was done on the Illumina HiSeq platform. For the original study's pipeline: Synthetic template baselines were used to correct PCR bias computationally, reads within Hamming distance 2 were collapsed together, and singletons that could not be merged were discarded. Reads were aligned to IMGT to assign V, D and J genes, CDR3 length, and insertions or deletions at six rearrangement sites. Within each subset, clonotype counts were normalized to sorted cell number, and only after that were true diversity and Gini coefficients computed with the tcR R package. The overlap coefficient, calculated on TCRB nucleotide sequences, was used to quantify repertoire sharing. Out-of-frame TCRB sequences from naive cells were analyzed as a proxy for the pre-selection repertoire. TCRdb stores this immuneACCESS table with in-frame sequences only. Part of the clones is absent; in the studies checked, under half of the shortfall reflects unresolved V genes, and no reason is known for the rest. V and J calls and clone size are as listed in that table; D and trimming were resolved from the DNA. The sample table lists about 700,000 clones, around 15% of them with a count of one. The leading ten clones occupy approximately 0.022% of the sample.

The sequenced sample was naive CD4+ T cells from blood. What the cell subset or site label conveys for this sample: true naive CD4+ T cells. This chain is built from TRBV28 and TRBJ1-2; there is no confident call for the D gene. The sequence derives from a man between 18 and 35 years old with type 1 diabetes. The DNA sequence reads TGTGCCAGCAGATCTCTCTCGGGCGGCTTTCAGGATGGCTACACCTTC. This is translated as CASRSLSGGFQDGYTF.